The following is a TCR beta chain sequence with its context. The record originates from a study of blood T cell repertoires in COVID-19. Study in general: Nucleic acid was either cDNA or gDNA, and it came from T cells, B-cell-depleted T cells, or PBMCs.

The V gene's germline CDR1 is LGHNA and CDR2 YSLEER. The CDR3 is 17 residues long. The V end was cut by 1 base, the J end by 4 bases, with 16 bases between. The data were produced by immunoSEQ multiplex PCR, yet TCRdb's version contains in-frame clones alone and is incomplete. The sample records some 200,000 clones, 65% to 90% being singletons. What was sequenced was PBMCs or T cells enriched from blood (not recorded which). The genes are TRBV4-3 and TRBJ2-2; D is perhaps TRBD1 (5 bases). This TCR came from a woman aged 45 to 65 with acute COVID-19. As DNA, the CDR3 is TGCGCCAGCAGCCAAGCCGGACACCCAGATATCACCGGGGAGCTGTTTTTT. Protein sequence: CASSQAGHPDITGELFF.